A single sample is the source of the 5 T cell receptor beta chains below, sequenced in a study of blood T cell repertoires in COVID-19. Libraries were prepared by immunoSEQ multiplex PCR; TCRdb keeps only in-frame clonotypes and omits some of them. The sample lists 45,000 to 60,000 clones; around 84% were seen once. Material: peripheral blood. The receptors were gathered from a man between 65 and 79 years old with active COVID-19.

The chain combines TRBV18 with TRBJ2-5; D possibly corresponds to TRBD2 (6 bases). The germline gives CDR1 KGHSH, CDR2 LQKENI. The V end lost 4 bases, the J end lost 5 bases, and 8 bases lay between the germline ends. CDR3 length: 12 residues. The CDR3 nucleotides are TGTGCCAGCTCACAGGGGAGGGAGACCCAGTACTTC. Its protein product is CASSQGRETQYF.

CDR3 coding DNA: TGTGCCAGCAGCCAAGACTACACGAAACTAGCCTACGAGCAGTACTTC. Translating gives CASSQDYTKLAYEQYF. J is TRBJ2-7 and V is TRBV4-2; D may be TRBD2 (5 bases). The CDR3 sequence is 16 residues long. The germline V and J ends were trimmed by 0 bases and 2 bases, with 14 bases remaining between them. The germline CDR1 and CDR2 sequences are LGHNA and YNFKEQ.

The chain employs TRBV7-2 and TRBJ1-2; 7 nucleotides align to TRBD1. CDR1 and CDR2 from the germline V gene are SGHTA and FQGNSA. This CDR3 is built from 15 residues. Unmatched junction bases numbered 14, after V lost 5 bases and J lost 8 bases. The CDR3 protein is CASSAKTGSLGGYTF. In nucleotides, the CDR3 is TGTGCCAGCAGCGCAAAGACAGGGTCCCTCGGGGGCTACACCTTC.

CDR3 coding DNA: TGCAGTGCTTTCCTGGTCCACGGGCAGTACTTC. Translating gives CSAFLVHGQYF. The gene calls are TRBV20-1 and TRBJ2-7; D gene uncertain. The ends were cut back, 5 bases at V and 9 bases at J, with 14 bases in the middle. CDR3 length: 11 amino acids. The germline V gene encodes CDR1 DFQATT and CDR2 SNEGSKA (reference sequence).

This chain uses TRBV4-3 with TRBJ2-1; 7 bases agree with TRBD2. The CDR3 runs to 15 residues. The V segment lost 4 bases and the J segment 1 base; nucleotides outside the gene matches: 4. Germline V gene data show CDR1 as LGHNA and CDR2 as YSLEER. The DNA of the CDR3 is TGCGCCAGCAGCCGCGGGGGACTGTCCTACAATGAGCAGTTCTTC. It translates to CASSRGGLSYNEQFF.